This TCR beta chain originates from a study of beta chain features in type 1 diabetes. Across the whole study: Analysis included over 90 million sorted cells drawn from all samples.

As concerns this clone: What it binds is not known.

Expressed TCRB transcripts were sequenced after all isolated RNA was converted to cDNA. Some clones are missing from TCRdb's copy, which holds only in-frame ones; the method was immunoSEQ multiplex PCR. The data show 810,000 or so clones, roughly 15% seen once. The ends were cut back, 0 bases at V and 7 bases at J, with 15 bases in the middle. The CDR3 has 15 amino acids. The germline V gene has CDR1 ENHRY and CDR2 SYGVKD. Study-level findings and limits: The study found that naive, central memory and Treg TCRB repertoires appeared more similar in patients than in healthy donors. VDJ junctions from patients with type 1 diabetes contained fewer insertions and more deletions.

V and J are TRBV10-3 and TRBJ1-2; D gene uncertain. Source material: naive CD4+ T cells from blood. This sequence was found in a woman aged 18-29 years in good health. The DNA of the CDR3 is TGTGCCATCAGTGAGTCACAAGGAGGGAGCTCTGGCTACACCTTC. Translating gives CAISESQGGSSGYTF.